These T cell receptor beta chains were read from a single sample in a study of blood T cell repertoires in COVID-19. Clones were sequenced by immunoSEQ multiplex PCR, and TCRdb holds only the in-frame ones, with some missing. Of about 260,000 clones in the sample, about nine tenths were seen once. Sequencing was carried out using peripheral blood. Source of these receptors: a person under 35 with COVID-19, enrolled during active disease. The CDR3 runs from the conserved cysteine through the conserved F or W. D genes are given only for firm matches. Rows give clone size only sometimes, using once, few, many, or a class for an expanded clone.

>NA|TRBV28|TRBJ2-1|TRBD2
TGTGCCAGCAGTTCCCTAATAGCGGGTGAGCAGTTCTTC
CASSSLIAGEQFF
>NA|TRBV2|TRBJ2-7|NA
TGTGCCAGCAGTGAACAGGCAGGTCCCTACGAGCAGTACTTC
CASSEQAGPYEQYF
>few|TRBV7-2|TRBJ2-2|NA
TGTGCCAGCAGCTTCGTGACCGGGGAGCTGTTTTTT
CASSFVTGELFF
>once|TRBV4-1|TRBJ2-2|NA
TGCGCCAGCAGCCGCCAGGGCCGGGAGCTGTTTTTT
CASSRQGRELFF
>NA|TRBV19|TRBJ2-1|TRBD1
TGTGCCAGTAGTACGCCCCTGGGACAGGGGATCTTC
CASSTPLGQGIF
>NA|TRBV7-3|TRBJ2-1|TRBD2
TGTGCCAGCAGCTTACTAGCGGGGGGTTACAATGAGCAGTTCTTC
CASSLLAGGYNEQFF
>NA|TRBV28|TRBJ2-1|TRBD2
TGTGCCAGCAGTGTCCGTAGCGGGCAGGATTGGTTCTTC
CASSVRSGQDWFF
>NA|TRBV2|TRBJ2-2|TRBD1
TGTGCCACCCTCCGGACAGGGGGGGAGGCCGGGGAGCTGTTTTTT
CATLRTGGEAGELFF
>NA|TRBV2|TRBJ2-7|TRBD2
TGTGCCAGTCTTCTAGCGGGAGACTACGAGCAGTACTTC
CASLLAGDYEQYF
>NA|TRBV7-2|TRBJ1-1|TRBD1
TGTGCCAGCAGCTTAGTGGAGGGGGCCATACCCTTGAACACTGAAGCTTTCTTT
CASSLVEGAIPLNTEAFF
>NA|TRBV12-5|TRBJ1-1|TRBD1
TGTGCTAGTGGTGACCAGGGGGCACAACTGAACACTGAAGCTTTCTTT
CASGDQGAQLNTEAFF
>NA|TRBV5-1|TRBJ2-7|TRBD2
TGCGCCAGCGCCCCCGGCATGACTAGCGGGATCTACGAGCAGTACTTC
CASAPGMTSGIYEQYF
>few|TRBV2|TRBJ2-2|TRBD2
TGTGCCAGCAGTGAAAGTATTAGCGGGAAGGCCACCGGGGAGCTGTTTTTT
CASSESISGKATGELFF
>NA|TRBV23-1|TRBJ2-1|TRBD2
TGCGCCAGCAGTTCATTCGGGACTATCGATGAGCAGTTCTTC
CASSSFGTIDEQFF
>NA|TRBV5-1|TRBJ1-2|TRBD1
TGCGCCAGCAGCTTGGGACAGGGCTCTCTTTCCACCTATGGCTACACCTTC
CASSLGQGSLSTYGYTF
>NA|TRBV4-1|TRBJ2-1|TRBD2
TGCGCCAGCAGCCAGGAATTCCCCTCCCGCGGGAGCCCTTACAATGAGCAGTTCTTC
CASSQEFPSRGSPYNEQFF
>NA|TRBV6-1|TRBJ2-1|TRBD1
TGTGCCAGCAGTCCCGGGACAGGGAACTACAATGAGCAGTTCTTC
CASSPGTGNYNEQFF
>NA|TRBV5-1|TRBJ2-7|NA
TGCGCCAGCAGCTTGGGCGGTCACTCAAGCTCCTACGAGCAGTACTTC
CASSLGGHSSSYEQYF
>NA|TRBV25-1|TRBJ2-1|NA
TGTGCCAGCAGTGTAACCGGGACTTTCTCCTACAATGAGCAGTTCTTC
CASSVTGTFSYNEQFF
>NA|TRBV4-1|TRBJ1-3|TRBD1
TGCGCCAGCAGCCAAGGGACAGGCTCTGGAAACACCATATATTTT
CASSQGTGSGNTIYF
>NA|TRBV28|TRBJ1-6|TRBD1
TGTGTCAGCACCCCGGGACAGGGGTCCGGATCACCCCTCCACTTT
CVSTPGQGSGSPLHF
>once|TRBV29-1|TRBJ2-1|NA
TGCAGCGTTGAAGTGCGCGGAGATGAGCAGTTCTTC
CSVEVRGDEQFF
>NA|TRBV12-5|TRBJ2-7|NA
TGTGCTAGTTCGTGGGGCACGAACGAGCAGTACTTC
CASSWGTNEQYF
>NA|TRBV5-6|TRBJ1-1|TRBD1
TGTGCCAGCAGCTTGAACACAGGGGTCGGCACTGAAGCTTTCTTT
CASSLNTGVGTEAFF
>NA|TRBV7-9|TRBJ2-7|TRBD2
TGTGCCAGCAGCTTAGTAAGCGGGAAGCCCTACGAGCAGTACTTC
CASSLVSGKPYEQYF
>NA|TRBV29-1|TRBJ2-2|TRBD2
TGCAGCGTCGGGACTAGCGGGAGCGACGCCGGGGAGCTGTTTTTT
CSVGTSGSDAGELFF
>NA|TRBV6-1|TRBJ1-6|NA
TGTGCCAGCAGTGAAGCCGACACTAGGGCCCTCCACTTT
CASSEADTRALHF
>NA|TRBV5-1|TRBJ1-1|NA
TGCGCCAGCAGCTATCGCGGACAGATGAACACTGAAGCTTTCTTT
CASSYRGQMNTEAFF
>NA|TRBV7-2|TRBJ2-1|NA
TGTGCCAGCAGCTTGGAGCGGGCTGCATACAATGAGCAGTTCTTC
CASSLERAAYNEQFF
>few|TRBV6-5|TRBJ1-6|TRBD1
TGTGCCAGCAGTCCGGACAGGGTTAATTCACCCCTCCACTTT
CASSPDRVNSPLHF
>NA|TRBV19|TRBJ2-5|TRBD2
TGTGCCAGTAGTTCCCCCCCCCGAGCGGGGCCGGCGGACCAGTACTTC
CASSSPPRAGPADQYF